Following are 17 T cell receptor beta chains from one sample sequenced in a study of identical twins. TCRdb called the 5' RACE reads again in MiXCR, with one record for every CDR3 protein. The data show 150,000 or so distinct CDR3 sequences, around 3.4% seen once. Material: memory T cells sorted from blood. Receptor source: a man between 18 and 29 years old in good health.

This clonotype has a count of ten or more. The chain combines TRBV12-3 or TRBV12-4 with TRBJ2-7; D might be TRBD1 (5 bases). With 5 bases removed from V and 7 bases from J, the gap between germline ends came to 9 bases. The CDR3 consists of 11 residues. The CDR3 loop reads CASSIGVEQYF. The DNA of the CDR3 is TGTGCCAGCAGTATAGGGGTGGAGCAGTACTTC.

This clonotype occurred a few times. This chain joins TRBV5-1 and TRBJ1-1; 9 bases agree with TRBD1. With 4 bases clipped from V and 7 bases from J, the junction kept 8 bases outside the gene matches. The CDR3 has 14 amino acids. Germline CDR1 reads SGHRS; CDR2 reads YFSETQ. The CDR3 region is CASSPDRGRSEAFF. CDR3 nucleotides: TGCGCCAGCAGCCCGGACAGGGGCAGGAGTGAAGCTTTCTTT. Complete variable domain (other parts from reference TRBV5-1 and TRBJ1-1): KAGVTQTPRYLIKTRGQQVTLSCSPISGHRSVSWYQQTPGQGLQFLFEYFSETQRNKGNFPGRFSGRQFSNSRSEMNVSTLELGDSALYLCASSPDRGRSEAFFGQGTRLTVV.

This chain connects TRBV11-2 to TRBJ2-6, with 10 nucleotides matching TRBD1. The CDR3 runs 18 residues. The germline V gene encodes CDR1 SGHAT and CDR2 FQNNGV. After removal of 0 bases from V and 4 bases from J, the junction contained 6 bases not matched to a gene. This CDR3 is CASSLDGQGGVGANVLTF. The CDR3 nucleotides are TGTGCCAGCAGCTTAGATGGACAGGGGGGTGTGGGGGCCAACGTCCTGACTTTC.

This clonotype was seen at least ten times. This chain uses TRBV20-1 with TRBJ2-3; D uncertain. CDR1 and CDR2 (germline): DFQATT, SNEGSKA (reference sequence). This CDR3 comprises 15 residues. V dropped 5 bases and J dropped 2 bases, with 17 bases sitting between them. Here the CDR3 reads CSAYPTLVNTDTQYF. For the CDR3, the DNA is TGCAGTGCTTACCCTACCCTGGTTAACACAGATACGCAGTATTTT.

This clonotype showed up many times. The rearrangement uses TRBV12-3 or TRBV12-4 and TRBJ1-6; a possible D gene is TRBD1 (5 bases). This CDR3 comprises 12 residues. V gave up 8 bases and J gave up 13 bases, with 15 bases separating them. The CDR3 is CASAGVRPPLHF. CDR3 nucleotide sequence: TGTGCCAGCGCGGGGGTACGTCCCCCCCTCCACTTT.

This clonotype was seen at least ten times. The chain links TRBV29-1 to TRBJ2-3; no clear D. V was cut by 4 bases and J by 14 bases, with 13 bases left in between. The germline gives CDR1 SQVTM, CDR2 ANQGSEA. The CDR3 totals 10 residues. The CDR3 here is CSVGIDRMYF. Here the CDR3 DNA reads TGCAGCGTTGGTATAGATCGGATGTATTTT.

This clonotype was seen many times. The chain has TRBV5-1 and TRBJ2-5; D call uncertain. The V end was cut by 4 bases, the J end by 5 bases, with 18 bases between. This CDR3 has 15 residues. Germline lookup yields CDR1 SGHRS and CDR2 YFSETQ. DNA of the CDR3: TGCGCCAGCAGCGCCAAGGGATGGACCTCGGAGACCCAGTACTTC. Its translation is CASSAKGWTSETQYF.

This clonotype has a count of ten or more. This chain joins TRBV12-3 or TRBV12-4 and TRBJ2-2, with 12 bases lining up with TRBD2. Germline trimming cut 6 bases from V and 5 bases from J; bases unmatched to any gene: 4. The CDR3 sequence is 15 residues long. This CDR3 reads CASRLAGGSTGELFF. Written as DNA, the CDR3 is TGTGCCAGCAGGCTAGCGGGAGGGTCAACCGGGGAGCTGTTTTTT.

This clonotype was seen ten or more times. The chain is built from TRBV3-1 and TRBJ2-1, with D possibly being TRBD1 or TRBD2 (5 bases each). There are 14 residues in the CDR3. With 0 bases removed from V and 9 bases from J, the gap between germline ends came to 12 bases. Germline assignment: CDR1 LGHDT and CDR2 YNNKEL (reference sequence). The DNA of the CDR3 is TGTGCCAGCAGCCAAGAATGGGGGAGAGGTGAGCAGTTCTTC. Protein: CASSQEWGRGEQFF.

This clonotype was recorded at least ten times. The gene calls are TRBV20-1 and TRBJ2-5; D call uncertain. The CDR3 totals 10 residues. Germline V CDR1 and CDR2: DFQATT, SNEGSKA (reference sequence). V lost 7 bases and J lost 5, with 8 bases in between. CDR3 in amino acids: CSVFHETQYF. The CDR3 DNA sequence: TGCAGTGTTTTCCACGAGACCCAGTACTTC.

This clonotype occurred a few times. The CDR3 reads CASSYATRWSGELFF. In DNA form, the CDR3 reads TGTGCCAGCAGTTACGCCACGCGGTGGTCCGGGGAGCTGTTTTTT. The rearrangement uses TRBV6-5 and TRBJ2-2, with D unclear. The ends were cut back, 2 bases at V and 6 bases at J, with 13 bases in the middle. This CDR3 is 15 amino acids long. CDR1 MNHEY and CDR2 SVGAGI come from the germline V gene.

This clonotype was seen repeatedly, ten times or more. The rearrangement uses TRBV10-3 and TRBJ2-2, with D possibly TRBD2 on 6 matching bases. V was clipped by 6 bases and J by 6 bases, with 8 bases between them. Germline assignment: CDR1 ENHRY and CDR2 SYGVKD. The CDR3 contains 12 residues. CDR3 loop: CAISRRAGELFF. The CDR3 nucleotides read TGTGCCATCAGCCGGAGGGCCGGGGAGCTGTTTTTT.

This clonotype was seen at least ten times. The chain recombines TRBV12-3 or TRBV12-4 with TRBJ2-2; 7 bases are a match to TRBD1. This CDR3 is 14 amino acids long. Trimming at V came to 2 bases and at J to 9 bases, leaving 6 bases not matched to a gene. The CDR3, as DNA: TGTGCCAGCAGTTTAACCAGGGGGAAGCGGGAGCTGTTTTTT. Translated, it gives CASSLTRGKRELFF.

This clonotype was picked up many times. This chain uses TRBV7-3 with TRBJ1-2, with D tentatively TRBD1 (6 bases). CDR1 is SGHTA, CDR2 FQGTGA, per germline. The CDR3 has 14 residues. The V gene lost 5 bases and the J gene lost 6 bases, with 16 bases spanning the gap. Here the CDR3 DNA reads TGTGCCAGCAGCCGCGCCACAGGGTCGGATGGCTACACCTTC. Its translation: CASSRATGSDGYTF.

This clonotype was seen ten or more times. This chain links TRBV30 with TRBJ1-1; D uncertain. The CDR3 is 13 residues long. Germline values: CDR1 GTSNPN, CDR2 SVGIG (reference sequence). V lost 0 bases to trimming and J lost 4 bases, with 9 bases between them. The CDR3 loop reads CAWSVSGGTEAFF. The CDR3 region has the DNA TGTGCCTGGAGTGTTTCGGGAGGCACTGAAGCTTTCTTT. The full variable domain, rest sourced from reference TRBV30 and TRBJ1-1, is SQTIHQWPATLVQPVGSPLSLECTVEGTSNPNLYWYRQAAGRGLQLLFYSVGIGQISSEVPQNLSASRPQDRQFILSSKKLLLSDSGFYLCAWSVSGGTEAFFGQGTRLTVV.

This clonotype was picked up many times. V usage is TRBV21-1 and J usage is TRBJ1-5; the table's D call, TRBD1, was not checked against the DNA. TRBV21-1 is shown as a pseudogene. This CDR3 has 17 amino acids. In nucleotides, the CDR3 is TGTGCCAGCAGCCCCCCTCTAGACAGGGAGAAGAATCAGCCCCAGCATTTT. This translates into CASSPPLDREKNQPQHF.

The table lists this clonotype with many counts. The chain joins TRBV29-1 to TRBJ2-7; D possibly corresponds to TRBD1 (5 bases). Germline V gene data show CDR1 as SQVTM and CDR2 as ANQGSEA. The CDR3 extends over 12 amino acids. V lost 5 bases and J lost 2, with 10 bases in between. CDR3 amino acids: CSVPTDTYEQYF. Written as DNA, the CDR3 is TGCAGCGTTCCGACGGACACCTACGAGCAGTACTTC.